The 27 T cell receptor beta chains below come from one sample, sequenced in a study of blood T cell repertoires in COVID-19. Data came from immunoSEQ multiplex PCR; TCRdb stores just in-frame clones and leaves some out. The table shows under 85,000 clones, with 80% to 90% occurring only once. Specimen: peripheral blood. The origin of the receptors is a man aged 50 to 59 with active COVID-19.

The chain uses TRBV9 and TRBJ2-7; 11 bases match TRBD2. V dropped 3 bases and J dropped 3; count of bases not matched to a gene: 2. The CDR3 runs to 14 residues. Germline V gene data show CDR1 as SGDLS and CDR2 as YYNGEE. The CDR3 sequence: CASSAGTSGYEQYF. The CDR3 coding sequence is TGTGCCAGCAGCGCCGGGACTAGCGGCTACGAGCAGTACTTC.

This sequence joins TRBV3-1 (or the pseudogene TRBV3-2) and TRBJ2-5; TRBD2 matches 7 bases. Germline V gene data show CDR1 as LGHDT and CDR2 as YNNKEL (reference sequence). There are 15 residues in the CDR3. The J segment lost 4 bases and the V segment lost 0 bases, leaving 5 bases of the junction unmatched. CDR3 coding DNA: TGTGCCAGCAGCCAAGAATGGACTAGACCAGAGACCCAGTACTTC. The encoded protein is CASSQEWTRPETQYF.

The chain carries TRBV6-5 and TRBJ1-6; 9 positions match TRBD1. Losses at the gene ends were 4 bases for V and 9 bases for J; bases not matched to a gene: 7. Per germline, CDR1 MNHEY and CDR2 SVGAGI. The CDR3 contains 15 residues. The CDR3 region has the DNA TGTGCCAGCAGTTCCGGGGGGACAGGGTTTTCACCCCTCCACTTT. Amino acid sequence: CASSSGGTGFSPLHF.

The chain links TRBV12-3 or TRBV12-4 to TRBJ1-3; no reliable D call. The length of the CDR3 is 11 residues. Trimming left V 4 bases short and J 8 bases short, with 6 bases between. The CDR3 loop reads CASSSRYTIYF. The CDR3 DNA reads as TGTGCCAGCAGTTCCAGGTACACCATATATTTT.

This clone appeared once. The CDR3 loop is CASSQFISGLNTGELFF. Here the CDR3 DNA reads TGCGCCAGCAGCCAGTTCATAAGCGGGCTGAACACCGGGGAGCTGTTTTTT. V and J are TRBV4-1 and TRBJ2-2; D may be TRBD2 (6 bases). The V and J ends lost 3 bases and 1 base respectively, with 15 bases between them. Germline V gene sequence: CDR1 MGHRA, CDR2 YSYEKL. The CDR3 runs to 17 residues.

This clone was detected only once. The chain combines TRBV15 with TRBJ2-5; D unresolved. Germline V lookup: CDR1 LNHNV, CDR2 YYDKDF (reference sequence). Trimming cost V 0 bases and J 7 bases, with 9 bases left between them. The CDR3 is 13 residues long. In nucleotides, the CDR3 is TGTGCCACCAGCAGAGAACGGAGTGGGACCCAGTACTTC. Translated, it gives CATSRERSGTQYF.

This chain links TRBV7-8 with TRBJ1-1; 10 nucleotides line up with TRBD1. J lost 4 bases, V lost 4 bases, and 9 bases had no gene match. The CDR3 sequence is 16 residues long. From germline, CDR1 is SGHVS and CDR2 FQNEAQ. DNA for the CDR3: TGTGCCAGCAGCTCCCGGGACAGGGGACGACGCACTGAAGCTTTCTTT. This translates into CASSSRDRGRRTEAFF. The variable domain in full, with the rest retrieved from reference TRBV7-8 and TRBJ1-1, is GAGVSQSPRYKVAKRGQDVALRCDPISGHVSLFWYQQALGQGPEFLTYFQNEAQLDKSGLPSDRFFAERPEGSVSTLKIQRTQQEDSAVYLCASSSRDRGRRTEAFFGQGTRLTVV.

V is TRBV28 and J is TRBJ1-6, with 10 nucleotides matching TRBD1. Germline assignment: CDR1 MDHEN and CDR2 SYDVKM. The ends lost 4 bases at V and 5 bases at J; junction bases unmatched: 5. CDR3 length: 16 amino acids. DNA for the CDR3: TGTGCCAGCAGTTCAGCCGGGACAGGGGATAATTCACCCCTCCACTTT. It yields the protein CASSSAGTGDNSPLHF.

A few counts support this clone. This chain connects TRBV19 to TRBJ1-5; 11 nucleotides line up with TRBD1. V was clipped by 8 bases and J by 0 bases; unmatched bases: 9. Germline CDR1 is LNHDA and CDR2 is SQIVND (reference sequence). The length of the CDR3 is 17 residues. CDR3 in amino acids: CASHRGQGDHSNQPQHF. DNA of the CDR3: TGTGCCAGTCATAGGGGACAGGGGGACCATAGCAATCAGCCCCAGCATTTT.

The V gene is TRBV19, the J gene TRBJ2-7; 10 bases match TRBD1. Germline V gene data show CDR1 as LNHDA and CDR2 as SQIVND (reference sequence). V lost 10 bases and J lost 4; bases outside the gene matches: 16. The CDR3 is made up of 16 amino acids. DNA of the CDR3: TGTGCCATCTCAACCCCGGGACAGGGGATCGTTTACGAGCAGTACTTC. Translating it yields CAISTPGQGIVYEQYF. Together with reference TRBV19 and TRBJ2-7, the CDR3 gives the full variable domain: DGGITQSPKYLFRKEGQNVTLSCEQNLNHDAMYWYRQDPGQGLRLIYYSQIVNDFQKGDIAEGYSVSREKKESFPLTVTSAQKNPTAFYLCAISTPGQGIVYEQYFGPGTRLTVT.

The chain recombines TRBV6-6 with TRBJ2-7; weak D call: TRBD2 (7 bases). Germline CDR1 and CDR2: MNHNY and SVGAGI (reference sequence). The CDR3 runs 14 residues. With 6 bases removed from V and 3 bases from J, the gap between germline ends came to 15 bases. CDR3 region: CASRGGGGGYEQYF. The CDR3 DNA sequence: TGTGCCAGCAGGGGGGGAGGGGGAGGCTACGAGCAGTACTTC.

This chain connects TRBV6-2 or TRBV6-3 to TRBJ2-3; D gene ambiguous. This CDR3 spans 12 amino acids. With 4 bases removed from V and 2 bases from J, the gap between germline ends came to 4 bases. CDR1 MNHEY and CDR2 SVGEGT come from the germline V gene. CDR3 region: CASSSYTDTQYF. The DNA for the CDR3 is TGTGCCAGCAGTTCCTACACAGATACGCAGTATTTT.

This rearrangement joins TRBV5-1 to TRBJ2-3; 10 bases line up with TRBD2. This CDR3 comprises 17 residues. Germline trimming cut 7 bases from V and 4 bases from J; bases unmatched to any gene: 15. The germline gives CDR1 SGHRS, CDR2 YFSETQ. The CDR3 DNA reads TGCGCCAGCGCACCGCAGGGACTAGCGTCAATGGCAGATACGCAGTATTTT. It translates to CASAPQGLASMADTQYF. The whole variable domain, remainder taken from reference TRBV5-1 and TRBJ2-3, is KAGVTQTPRYLIKTRGQQVTLSCSPISGHRSVSWYQQTPGQGLQFLFEYFSETQRNKGNFPGRFSGRQFSNSRSEMNVSTLELGDSALYLCASAPQGLASMADTQYFGPGTRLTVL.

The rearrangement uses TRBV5-1 and TRBJ2-3, with 13 bases fitting TRBD2. CDR3 length equals 16 residues. Germline V lookup: CDR1 SGHRS, CDR2 YFSETQ. J lost 2 bases, V lost 3 bases, and 3 bases had no gene match. The CDR3 nucleotides read TGCGCCAGCAGCTCCGGGACTAGCGGGGACACAGATACGCAGTATTTT. The encoded protein is CASSSGTSGDTDTQYF.

The V and J genes are TRBV2 and TRBJ2-3; possibly TRBD2 for D (5 bases). Germline V gene sequence: CDR1 SNHLY, CDR2 FYNNEI. This CDR3 spans 14 amino acids. V was clipped by 7 bases and J by 2 bases, with 13 bases between them. The CDR3 loop reads CASMPTSYTDTQYF. The CDR3 bases are TGTGCCAGCATGCCAACTAGTTACACAGATACGCAGTATTTT.

J is TRBJ2-7 and V is TRBV7-3; 8 bases match TRBD2. Germline-derived CDR1 and CDR2 are SGHTA and FQGTGA. The CDR3 is made up of 17 amino acids. V gave up 2 bases and J gave up 1 base; unmatched junction bases: 10. DNA for the CDR3: TGTGCCAGCAGCTTACGGCCTACTAGCGGCCAGTCCTACGAGCAGTACTTC. This gives the protein CASSLRPTSGQSYEQYF.

This clone was recorded once. The V and J genes are TRBV7-9 and TRBJ2-1; TRBD2 matches at 9 bases. V was clipped by 7 bases and J by 0 bases; unmatched bases: 4. The germline gives CDR1 SEHNR, CDR2 FQNEAQ (reference sequence). The CDR3 extends over 15 amino acids. The CDR3 loop is CASIDSGSSYNEQFF. In DNA form, the CDR3 reads TGTGCCAGCATCGATAGCGGGAGCTCCTACAATGAGCAGTTCTTC.

J is TRBJ1-2 and V is TRBV29-1, with D possibly TRBD1 on 5 matching bases. Trimming removed 6 bases from V and 5 bases from J, with 16 bases in between. There are 13 residues in the CDR3. Germline CDR1 and CDR2: SQVTM and ANQGSEA. This CDR3 reads CSVAGGNPYGYTF. CDR3 DNA sequence: TGCAGCGTCGCCGGGGGGAACCCTTATGGCTACACCTTC.

This chain joins TRBV3-1 (or the pseudogene TRBV3-2) and TRBJ2-5, with D tentatively TRBD1 (6 bases). Germline-derived CDR1 and CDR2 are LGHDT and YNNKEL (reference sequence). V shed 2 bases and J shed 4 bases, with 14 bases lying between them. The CDR3 is 15 residues long. CDR3: CASSQMTGNRETQYF. CDR3 in DNA: TGTGCCAGCAGCCAAATGACAGGCAATCGAGAGACCCAGTACTTC.

CDR3 nucleotides: TGTGCCAGCAGCTTGGACGGTTCCTACGAGCAGTACTTC. Its translation is CASSLDGSYEQYF. The chain joins TRBV5-4 to TRBJ2-7; D gene uncertain. The CDR3 is made up of 13 amino acids. The V and J ends lost 0 bases and 1 base respectively, with 5 bases between them. Germline loops: CDR1 SGHNT, CDR2 YYREEE (reference sequence).

CDR3 sequence (DNA): TGTGCCAGCAGCTCTAGCGGGACGAGCTCCTACAATGAGCAGTTCTTC. Encoded protein: CASSSSGTSSYNEQFF. The chain joins TRBV7-2 to TRBJ2-1; 9 positions match TRBD2. Trimming at V came to 4 bases and at J to 0 bases, leaving 4 bases not matched to a gene. The germline gives CDR1 SGHTA, CDR2 FQGNSA. This CDR3 comprises 16 residues.

This clone was counted at least ten times. This chain joins TRBV19 and TRBJ2-7; a possible D gene is TRBD1 (5 bases). V was cut by 4 bases and J by 6 bases, with 10 bases left in between. This CDR3 comprises 12 residues. CDR1 is LNHDA and CDR2 is SQIVND in the germline V gene (reference sequence). CDR3 loop: CASSTGHSEQYF. Written as DNA, the CDR3 is TGTGCCAGTAGTACAGGGCACAGCGAGCAGTACTTC.

The rearrangement joins TRBV23-1 to TRBJ2-5, with TRBD1 as a possible D gene (6 bases). TRBV23-1 is labeled an ORF, and its function is uncertain. The CDR3 length is 14 residues. With 3 bases removed from V and 5 bases from J, the gap between germline ends came to 13 bases. Written as DNA, the CDR3 is TGCGCCAGCAGTCAGGGTCAGGGGAAGGAGACCCAGTACTTC. This encodes CASSQGQGKETQYF.

The rearrangement joins TRBV29-1 to TRBJ1-1, with TRBD1 matching 7 bases. The J segment lost 7 bases and the V segment lost 5 bases, leaving 13 bases of the junction unmatched. This CDR3 region has 14 residues. Germline assignment: CDR1 SQVTM and CDR2 ANQGSEA. The CDR3 spells CSVTQTGRAGEAFF. Written as DNA, the CDR3 is TGCAGCGTTACTCAGACAGGGCGGGCGGGTGAAGCTTTCTTT. The full variable domain, completed using reference TRBV29-1 and TRBJ1-1, is SAVISQKPSRDICQRGTSLTIQCQVDSQVTMMFWYRQQPGQSLTLIATANQGSEATYESGFVIDKFPISRPNLTFSTLTVSNMSPEDSSIYLCSVTQTGRAGEAFFGQGTRLTVV.

This rearrangement joins TRBV7-8 to TRBJ2-3; possibly TRBD1 for D (6 bases). Trimming took 1 base from V and 2 from J, leaving 13 bases between them. This CDR3 contains 16 residues. Per the germline V gene, CDR1 is SGHVS and CDR2 is FQNEAQ. In nucleotides, the CDR3 is TGTGCCAGCAGCTTAGTTGGTCGGACAGCCACAGATACGCAGTATTTT. It translates to CASSLVGRTATDTQYF.

The table lists this clone with a count of one. The V and J genes are TRBV7-7 and TRBJ2-7, with 7 bases fitting TRBD2. The CDR3 is made up of 15 amino acids. Looked up from germline, CDR1 is SSHAT and CDR2 is FNYEAQ (reference sequence). The ends lost 3 bases at V and 2 bases at J; junction bases unmatched: 7. CDR3 in amino acids: CASSFGSGLTYEQYF. DNA for the CDR3: TGTGCCAGCAGCTTTGGTAGCGGGCTGACCTACGAGCAGTACTTC.

This clone has just a few counts. The V call is TRBV7-9, the J call TRBJ1-3; 9 positions match TRBD1. This CDR3 contains 18 residues. V lost 2 bases to trimming and J lost 0 bases; unmatched junction nucleotides: 8. CDR1 is SEHNR, CDR2 FQNEAQ, per germline (reference sequence). The CDR3 loop reads CASSLRWDRAPSGNTIYF. The CDR3 DNA sequence: TGTGCCAGCAGCTTAAGGTGGGACAGGGCCCCCTCTGGAAACACCATATATTTT.